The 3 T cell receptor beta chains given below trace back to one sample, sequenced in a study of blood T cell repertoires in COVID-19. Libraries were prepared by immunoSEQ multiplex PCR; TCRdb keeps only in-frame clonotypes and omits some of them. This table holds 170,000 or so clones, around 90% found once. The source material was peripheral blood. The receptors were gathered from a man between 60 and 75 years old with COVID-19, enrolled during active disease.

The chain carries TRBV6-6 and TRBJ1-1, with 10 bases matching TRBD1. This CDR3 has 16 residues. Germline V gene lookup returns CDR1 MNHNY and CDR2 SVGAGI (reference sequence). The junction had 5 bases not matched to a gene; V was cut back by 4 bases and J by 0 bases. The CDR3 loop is CASSWGQGILNTEAFF. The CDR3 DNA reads TGTGCCAGCAGTTGGGGACAGGGGATCTTGAACACTGAAGCTTTCTTT.

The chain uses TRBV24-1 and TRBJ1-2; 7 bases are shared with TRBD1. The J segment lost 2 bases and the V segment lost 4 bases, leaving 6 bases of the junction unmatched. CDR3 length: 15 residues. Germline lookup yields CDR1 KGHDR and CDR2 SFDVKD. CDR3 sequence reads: CATSDHRGGNYGYTF. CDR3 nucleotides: TGTGCCACCAGTGACCACAGGGGCGGAAACTATGGCTACACCTTC.

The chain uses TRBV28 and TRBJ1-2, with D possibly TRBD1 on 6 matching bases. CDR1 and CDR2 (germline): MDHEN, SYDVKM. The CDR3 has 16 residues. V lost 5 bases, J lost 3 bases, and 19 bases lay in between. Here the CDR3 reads CASSPPPGTSDYGYTF. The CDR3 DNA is TGTGCCAGCAGTCCTCCCCCCGGGACAAGCGACTATGGCTACACCTTC.